A single sample is the source of the 12 T cell receptor beta chains below, sequenced in a study of T cell clones after liver transplantation. Profiled with immunoSEQ multiplex PCR; TCRdb holds only in-frame clones, not every one. The sample lists 95,000 to 110,000 clones, 75% to 90% occurring once. The source material was CD4+ T cells from blood, sampled before liver transplant. These receptors came from a human donor who received a liver transplant.

This chain uses TRBV14 with TRBJ2-7, with D uncertain. CDR3 length: 14 amino acids. V was clipped by 0 bases and J by 2 bases, with 8 bases between them. CDR1 SGHDN and CDR2 FVKESK come from the germline V gene. CDR3 residues: CASSQDRAPYEQYF. As DNA, the CDR3 is TGTGCCAGCAGCCAAGATCGGGCCCCCTACGAGCAGTACTTC.

The CDR3 reads CASSEDPSGPISYEQYF. The CDR3 DNA is TGTGCCAGCAGTGAAGACCCCTCAGGACCTATCTCCTACGAGCAGTACTTC. The chain links TRBV6-1 to TRBJ2-7; D remains unclear. Germline loops: CDR1 MNHNS, CDR2 SASEGT. CDR3 size: 17 residues. Trimming pared 1 base from V and 0 bases from J, leaving 16 bases between.

The chain couples TRBV4-2 to TRBJ1-2; D unresolved. The CDR3 has 15 residues. V lost 0 bases to trimming and J lost 5 bases, with 13 bases between them. Germline V CDR1 and CDR2: LGHNA, YNFKEQ. This chain's CDR3 is CASSQDEGTTYGYTF. For the CDR3, the DNA is TGTGCCAGCAGCCAAGATGAGGGCACCACATATGGCTACACCTTC.

The chain couples TRBV5-1 to TRBJ1-6, with D unresolved. CDR1 is SGHRS and CDR2 is YFSETQ in the germline V gene. The CDR3 is 14 residues long. V dropped 1 base and J dropped 9 bases, with 11 bases sitting between them. The DNA of the CDR3 is TGCGCCAGCAGCTTGTCCCTTGCAAGTTCACCCCTCCACTTT. Its translation is CASSLSLASSPLHF.

The chain employs TRBV11-3 and TRBJ2-5; a possible D gene is TRBD2 (5 bases). Trimming took off 4 bases at V and 5 bases at J, with 11 bases between the two ends. The CDR3 is made up of 13 amino acids. Germline V lookup: CDR1 SGHNT, CDR2 YENEEA. The CDR3: CASSSGNRETQYF. CDR3 in DNA: TGTGCCAGCAGCTCCGGGAACCGGGAGACCCAGTACTTC.

This chain joins TRBV4-2 and TRBJ2-5, with 8 bases that match TRBD1. Trimming at V came to 4 bases and at J to 8 bases, leaving 9 bases not matched to a gene. In germline, CDR1 is LGHNA, CDR2 YNFKEQ. The CDR3 consists of 14 residues. CDR3 region: CASSPGTGLSTQYF. The CDR3 DNA reads TGTGCCAGCAGCCCCGGGACAGGTCTAAGTACCCAGTACTTC.

In this sample, this clone turned up once. The V and J genes are TRBV5-6 and TRBJ1-1, with 12 bases aligning to TRBD1. Germline CDR1 is SGHDT and CDR2 is YYEEEE. J lost 1 base, V lost 0 bases, and 4 bases had no gene match. The length of the CDR3 is 17 residues. Here the CDR3 DNA reads TGTGCCAGCAGCTTGGGAGGGACAGGGGGCGCGAACACTGAAGCTTTCTTT. It translates to CASSLGGTGGANTEAFF.

The genes are TRBV19 and TRBJ2-5, with D perhaps TRBD1 (6 bases). The CDR3 contains 15 residues. The germline V gene has CDR1 LNHDA and CDR2 SQIVND (reference sequence). Trimming left V 5 bases short and J 5 bases short, with 18 bases between. The CDR3 sequence is CASSPQHGQSETQYF. The CDR3 bases are TGTGCCAGTAGTCCTCAACACGGACAGTCGGAGACCCAGTACTTC.

V gene TRBV6-6 combines with J gene TRBJ2-1; D not resolved. Germline CDR1 is MNHNY and CDR2 is SVGAGI (reference sequence). CDR3 length: 16 amino acids. The ends were cut back, 5 bases at V and 0 bases at J, with 14 bases in the middle. Written as DNA, the CDR3 is TGTGCCAGCAGTCCTAATACACCGAGCTCCTACAATGAGCAGTTCTTC. This sequence encodes CASSPNTPSSYNEQFF.

V is TRBV19 and J is TRBJ2-5; 11 nucleotides match TRBD2. V shed 8 bases and J 1 base; nucleotides not matched to a gene: 12. In germline, CDR1 is LNHDA, CDR2 SQIVND (reference sequence). CDR3 length: 17 residues. In nucleotides, the CDR3 is TGTGCCAGTCATCCGGGACTAGCGGCGATTGGCCAAGAGACCCAGTACTTC. Translation: CASHPGLAAIGQETQYF. Full variable domain (outside the CDR3, taken from reference TRBV19 and TRBJ2-5): DGGITQSPKYLFRKEGQNVTLSCEQNLNHDAMYWYRQDPGQGLRLIYYSQIVNDFQKGDIAEGYSVSREKKESFPLTVTSAQKNPTAFYLCASHPGLAAIGQETQYFGPGTRLLVL.

V and J are TRBV5-1 and TRBJ2-7; the match to TRBD1 covers 8 bases. The germline V gene encodes CDR1 SGHRS and CDR2 YFSETQ. This CDR3 has 15 residues. Trimming removed 4 bases from V and 2 bases from J; junction bases left unmatched: 8. The CDR3 reads CASSPPGQVPYEQYF. DNA of the CDR3: TGCGCCAGCAGCCCGCCGGGACAGGTCCCCTACGAGCAGTACTTC.

This clone showed up just once. This chain uses TRBV2 with TRBJ2-5; D is possibly TRBD2 (5 bases). Trimming took 4 bases from V and 3 from J, leaving 9 bases between them. This CDR3 is 13 amino acids long. Germline values: CDR1 SNHLY, CDR2 FYNNEI. Written as DNA, the CDR3 is TGTGCCAGCAGTGCTCCGGGGAAAGAGACCCAGTACTTC. It encodes CASSAPGKETQYF.